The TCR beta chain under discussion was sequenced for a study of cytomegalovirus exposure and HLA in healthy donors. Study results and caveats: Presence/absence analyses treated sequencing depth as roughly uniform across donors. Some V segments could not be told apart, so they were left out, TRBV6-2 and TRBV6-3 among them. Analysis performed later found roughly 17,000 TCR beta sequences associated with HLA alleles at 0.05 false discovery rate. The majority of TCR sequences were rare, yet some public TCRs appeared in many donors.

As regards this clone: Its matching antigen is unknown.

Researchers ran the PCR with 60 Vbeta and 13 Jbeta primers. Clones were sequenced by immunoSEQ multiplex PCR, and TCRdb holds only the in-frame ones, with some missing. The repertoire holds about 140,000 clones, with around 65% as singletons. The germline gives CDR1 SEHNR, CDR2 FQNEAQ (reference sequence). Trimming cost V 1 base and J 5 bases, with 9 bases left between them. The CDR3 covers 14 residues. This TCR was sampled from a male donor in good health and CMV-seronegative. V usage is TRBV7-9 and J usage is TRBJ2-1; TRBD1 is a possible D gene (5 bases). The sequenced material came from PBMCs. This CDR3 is CASSLGGRNNEQFF. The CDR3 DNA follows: TGTGCCAGCAGCTTAGGGGGCAGGAACAATGAGCAGTTCTTC. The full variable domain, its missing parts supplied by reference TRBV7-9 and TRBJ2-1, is DTGVSQNPRHKITKRGQNVTFRCDPISEHNRLYWYRQTLGQGPEFLTYFQNEAQLEKSRLLSDRFSAERPKGSFSTLEIQRTEQGDSAMYLCASSLGGRNNEQFFGPGTRLTVL.